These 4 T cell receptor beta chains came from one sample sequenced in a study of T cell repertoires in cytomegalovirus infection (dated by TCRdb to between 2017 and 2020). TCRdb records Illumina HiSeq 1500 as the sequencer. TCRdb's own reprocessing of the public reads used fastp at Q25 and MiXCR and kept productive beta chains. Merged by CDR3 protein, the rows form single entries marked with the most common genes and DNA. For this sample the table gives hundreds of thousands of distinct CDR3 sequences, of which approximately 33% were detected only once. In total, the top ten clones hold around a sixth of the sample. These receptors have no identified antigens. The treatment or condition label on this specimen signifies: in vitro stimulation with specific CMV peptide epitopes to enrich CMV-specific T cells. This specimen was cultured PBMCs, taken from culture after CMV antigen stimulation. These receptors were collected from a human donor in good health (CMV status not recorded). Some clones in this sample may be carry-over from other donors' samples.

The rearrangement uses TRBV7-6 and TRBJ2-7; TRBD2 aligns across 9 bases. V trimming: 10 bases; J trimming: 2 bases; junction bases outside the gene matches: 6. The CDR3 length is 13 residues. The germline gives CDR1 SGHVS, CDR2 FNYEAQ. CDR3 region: CATEGLAPYEQYF. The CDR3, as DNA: TGTGCCACGGAGGGACTAGCCCCCTACGAGCAGTACTTC.

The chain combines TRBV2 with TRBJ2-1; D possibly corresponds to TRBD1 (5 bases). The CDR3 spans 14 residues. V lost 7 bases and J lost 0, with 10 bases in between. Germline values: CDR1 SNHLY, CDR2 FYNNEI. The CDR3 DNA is TGTGCCAGCACTGAGGACAACTCCTACAATGAGCAGTTCTTC. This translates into CASTEDNSYNEQFF. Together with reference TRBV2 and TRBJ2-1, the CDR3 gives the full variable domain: EPEVTQTPSHQVTQMGQEVILRCVPISNHLYFYWYRQILGQKVEFLVSFYNNEISEKSEIFDDQFSVERPDGSNFTLKIRSTKLEDSAMYFCASTEDNSYNEQFFGPGTRLTVL.

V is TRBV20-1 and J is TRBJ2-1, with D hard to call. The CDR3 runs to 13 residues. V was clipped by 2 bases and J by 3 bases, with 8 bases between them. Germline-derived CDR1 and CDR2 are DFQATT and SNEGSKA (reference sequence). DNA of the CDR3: TGCAGTGCTAGACCAACAGTCTACAATGAGCAGTTCTTC. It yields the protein CSARPTVYNEQFF.

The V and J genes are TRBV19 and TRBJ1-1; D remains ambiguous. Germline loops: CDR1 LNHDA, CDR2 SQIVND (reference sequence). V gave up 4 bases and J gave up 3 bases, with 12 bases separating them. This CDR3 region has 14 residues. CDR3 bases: TGTGCCAGTAGTAGCGACCAACGGTACACTGAAGCTTTCTTT. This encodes CASSSDQRYTEAFF.